This TCR beta chain stems from a study of long-term antiretroviral therapy in people with HIV (dated by TCRdb to between 2022 and 2023). In the study overall: The earliest samples were collected about a decade before the 2015 WHO recommendation for immediate ART, when ART was typically delayed until CD4 counts fell. A retrospective serial study tested whether ART initiation and durable HIV suppression were associated with changes in peripheral blood TRB repertoire composition and diversity. From over 25 adults with confirmed HIV infection, the cohort provided 192 cryopreserved PBMC samples, gathered serially across a mean of around six years (range 1-12). Among the 25 to 35 participants with HIV, eleven were female. No cross-contamination during QIAcube processing was shown when test extractions of a monoclonal T-cell line were performed alongside 33 polyclonal samples.

About this clone: Its antigen target is currently unknown. No base qualities exist here, and no much larger clone lies one base off it.

Participants were included only if at least one PBMC sample before ART initiation and at least two post-ART samples were available. Treatment was received in the United States of America by all participants with HIV. Before DNA extraction, cryopreserved samples of roughly 1-10 million PBMC were thawed and washed. At the time of the earliest PBMC sample, participants with HIV were aged between roughly 20 and 54 years. Each participant contributed PBMC samples from 1-4 timepoints before ART initiation and 2-8 timepoints after ART initiation, with a median of 7 samples. Serial HIV viral load, CD4+ T-cell count, ART history and demographic data were obtained for every participant. Genomic DNA was extracted from unsorted PBMC with a Qiagen kit on a QIAcube, with processing performed in batches of 12 samples. Sequencing of the TRB variable region was done with the immunoSEQ hsTCRB v3.0 assay at survey level resolution. A depth of roughly 35,000-55,000 T-cell genomes per sample was targeted for TRB sequencing. Pooled TRB libraries were sequenced on an Illumina MiSeq with a v3 150-cycle kit. On the authors' methods: Repertoire analysis was run in R within a reproducible Nextflow workflow that covered QC, data transformation and analysis. LymphoSeq2, an R package for exploring AIRR-Seq data, was used to implement custom analyses. After excluding a few samples that yielded fewer than 5000 total TRB sequences, under 200 HIV repertoires remained for analysis. Of the 188 retained HIV repertoires, 55 to 60 were collected before and around 130 after ART initiation. Repertoires were downsampled to 5000 TRB nucleotide sequences, with summary statistics averaged over 100 downsampling iterations. The analysis kept only TRB sequences whose CDR3 regions were at least seven amino acids long. A Shannon entropy-derived clonality score and the Gini coefficient were used to measure diversity. In repertoire networks, the top 5000 CDR3 amino acid sequences were linked whenever an edit distance of one separated two sequences. GLIPH2 predicted antigen specificity groups and MHC restriction for TRB CDR3 amino acid sequences. To flag known associations with CMV, EBV, HIV or tissue antigens, CDR3 amino acid sequences were compared against VDJdb and McPAS-TCR. Pre-ART, post-ART and control groups were compared with Wilcoxon signed-rank tests and Holm-Bonferroni correction. The source is immuneACCESS, and TCRdb retained only in-frame sequences with V and J called. Part of the clones is not carried over; for the studies checked, unresolved V genes explain less than half of this, and the remainder is unexplained. The DNA gave D and trimming, while V, J and clone size come from that table. In this sample the table shows 32,000 or so clones, roughly 80% of which occur a single time. The top ten hold around 7.5% of the sample.

The paper as a whole reports these results and caveats: Expanded TRB clones identified before ART initiation dominated the repertoire at all time points, although this dominance fluctuated and declined in many PLHIV after ART. A significant increase in TRB diversity was found to be associated with ART initiation, although TRB diversity was observed to remain significantly below that of transplant donor controls even after long-term ART. Owing to limited PBMC availability, only the TCR beta chain was sequenced, without alpha chain pairing. Because pre-ART samples had limited cell numbers, unsorted PBMC were profiled rather than sorted CD4+ and CD8+ T cells. Inferences about post-ART repertoire changes were limited because no data were available on ART adherence, viral resistance or therapy changes. Samples dated from the mid-2000s to the late 2010s, and the ART regimens used may be less effective than current ones. Compared with controls, HIV repertoires had narrower CDR3 length ranges, and the network structure pointed to an antigen-experienced repertoire that shifted only slightly toward naive after ART.

The source material was unsorted PBMCs, sampled 2 years after starting antiretroviral therapy. The clonotype originates from a woman in her forties or fifties with HIV.

CDR3 protein: CASSVGGQGGYYGYTF. In nucleotides, the sequence is TGTGCCAGCAGCGTAGGTGGCCAAGGCGGCTACTATGGCTACACCTTC. The chain is made from TRBV9 and TRBJ1-2; too little of a D gene remains to name it. The CDR3 starts with the cysteine, ends with the phenylalanine, and has 16 residues. The sequence is cut down to CDR3 DNA, 48 bases in frame from base 1. Trimming removed 0 bases from V and 3 bases from J, leaving 15 bases between the germline ends. The germline V gene gives CDR1 as SGDLS and CDR2 as YYNGEE.